The T cell receptor beta chain under discussion was sequenced for a study of T cell changes during pregnancy in multiple sclerosis. Assay: immunoSEQ multiplex PCR; the TCRdb copy retains only in-frame clones and omits some. The repertoire includes under 50,000 clones, 90% of them detected once, and 1.5% sits in the top ten. The CDR3 runs 15 residues. V was pared by 3 bases and J by 4 bases, with 15 bases between. From germline, CDR1 is MNHEY and CDR2 SMNVEV (reference sequence). Sequencing used peripheral blood, obtained in the first trimester of pregnancy. The chain is built from TRBV27 and TRBJ1-1, with D perhaps TRBD1 (6 bases). The clonotype comes from a female donor in good health, enrolled as a control in a pregnancy study. The DNA for the CDR3 is TGTGCCAGCAGTTTTGAGTGGGGGCTGAGCACTGAAGCTTTCTTT. Residues: CASSFEWGLSTEAFF.